Many counts were recorded for the clone carrying this TCR beta chain. Its specificity is unknown. The V end lost 0 bases, the J end lost 7 bases, and 13 bases lay between the germline ends. This CDR3 is 14 amino acids long. The record originates from a study of spatial heterogeneity in lung cancer. About the research overall: There were, on average, more than 9.5 raw-read appearances for each unique TCR and UMI combination.

Time point described: sample taken at primary tumor resection. Whole RNA obtained from tumor, nontumor lung or frozen PBMC underwent sequencing without sorting. Study-level points and caveats: Resection saw ubiquitous expanded tumor TCRs appear in blood more than follow-up did.

TCRdb passed the 5' RACE reads through MiXCR, listing each CDR3 protein once. The sample lists roughly 8,500 distinct CDR3 sequences, approximately 7.8% occurring once. This receptor was taken from a female donor with early-stage non-small cell lung cancer. The rearrangement links TRBV12-3 or TRBV12-4 to TRBJ2-7; D not resolved. Sequencing was performed on PBMCs, taken at surgery. CDR3 nucleotides: TGTGCCAGCAGTTTAGCGAACACCTTGGGAGAGCAGTACTTC. Its protein is CASSLANTLGEQYF.